The 5 T cell receptor beta chains below come from one sample, sequenced in a study of blood T cell repertoires in COVID-19. Method: immunoSEQ multiplex PCR; TCRdb's copy keeps in-frame clones and lacks some. There are more than 70,000 clones in the sample; 75% to 95% occur only once, and under 6.5% lies in the top ten. The specimen sequenced was peripheral blood. The receptors originated from a young woman with acute or convalescent COVID-19.

The rearrangement uses TRBV15 and TRBJ1-2; D is undetermined. Germline CDR1 reads LNHNV; CDR2 reads YYDKDF (reference sequence). The CDR3 has 11 amino acids. Trimming removed 1 base from V and 14 bases from J, with 11 bases in between. The CDR3 DNA sequence: TGTGCCACCAGCAGAGGTTGGGCAAGAACCTTC. It translates to CATSRGWARTF.

This clone was counted a few times. The genes are TRBV10-2 and TRBJ1-1; no firm D call. V gave up 8 bases and J gave up 3 bases, with 10 bases separating them. This CDR3 contains 12 residues. CDR1 and CDR2 from the germline V gene are WSHSY and SAAADI. The CDR3 here is CASRGGHTEAFF. For the CDR3, the DNA is TGCGCCAGCCGCGGCGGGCACACTGAAGCTTTCTTT.

The rearrangement joins TRBV18 to TRBJ2-2, with a weak D call TRBD2 (6 bases). From germline, CDR1 is KGHSH and CDR2 LQKENI. V lost 3 bases and J 5 bases, leaving 13 bases between the germline ends. The CDR3 loop spans 15 amino acids. Here the CDR3 reads CASSPSGVGTGELFF. Here the CDR3 DNA reads TGTGCCAGCTCACCGTCGGGGGTTGGTACCGGGGAGCTGTTTTTT.

The chain uses TRBV9 and TRBJ1-1, with D possibly being TRBD1 (5 bases). This CDR3 spans 15 amino acids. Trimming left V 0 bases short and J 2 bases short, with 11 bases between. The V gene's germline CDR1 is SGDLS and CDR2 YYNGEE. CDR3 sequence: CASSVGTHFNTEAFF. The CDR3 DNA reads as TGTGCCAGCAGCGTAGGGACACACTTTAACACTGAAGCTTTCTTT. The variable domain in full, completed from reference TRBV9 and TRBJ1-1, reads DSGVTQTPKHLITATGQRVTLRCSPRSGDLSVYWYQQSLDQGLQFLIQYYNGEERAKGNILERFSAQQFPDLHSELNLSSLELGDSALYFCASSVGTHFNTEAFFGQGTRLTVV.

The chain uses TRBV5-8 and TRBJ2-1; D is perhaps TRBD1 (6 bases). CDR1 SGHTS and CDR2 YDEGEE come from the germline V gene. The CDR3 runs to 16 residues. V shed 5 bases and J shed 0 bases, with 15 bases lying between them. The CDR3: CASSRRTVSSYNEQFF. CDR3 DNA sequence: TGTGCCAGCAGTCGCCGGACAGTTAGCTCCTACAATGAGCAGTTCTTC.